Each of the 14 T cell receptor beta chains below was sequenced from the same sample in a study of cytomegalovirus exposure and HLA in healthy donors. Both 60 Vbeta primers and 13 Jbeta primers went into the PCR. Libraries were prepared by immunoSEQ multiplex PCR; TCRdb keeps only in-frame clonotypes and omits some of them. The table records under 200,000 clones, about 85% of them present only once. Material for sequencing was PBMCs. These receptors originate from a male donor in good health and CMV-seropositive.

The chain joins TRBV9 to TRBJ2-7, with 10 bases identical to TRBD2. Germline V gene data show CDR1 as SGDLS and CDR2 as YYNGEE. V lost 3 bases and J lost 1; bases outside the gene matches: 4. The CDR3 is 15 amino acids. CDR3 sequence: CASSAGTSVSYEQYF. CDR3 nucleotides: TGTGCCAGCAGCGCCGGGACTAGCGTATCCTACGAGCAGTACTTC.

The CDR3 DNA reads as TGTGCCAGCAGCTCGGCGACAAATCAGCCCCAGCATTTT. Amino acids: CASSSATNQPQHF. The genes are TRBV7-2 and TRBJ1-5; D call uncertain. CDR1 and CDR2 from the germline V gene are SGHTA and FQGNSA. CDR3 length: 13 amino acids. V lost 4 bases, J lost 4 bases, and 8 bases lay in between. Full variable domain (outside the CDR3, taken from reference TRBV7-2 and TRBJ1-5): GAGVSQSPSNKVTEKGKDVELRCDPISGHTALYWYRQSLGQGLEFLIYFQGNSAPDKSGLPSDRFSAERTGGSVSTLTIQRTQQEDSAVYLCASSSATNQPQHFGDGTRLSIL.

The gene calls are TRBV29-1 and TRBJ2-5, with D perhaps TRBD2 (6 bases). V lost 3 bases to trimming and J lost 5 bases, with 13 bases between them. Germline assignment: CDR1 SQVTM and CDR2 ANQGSEA. This CDR3 is 13 amino acids long. The CDR3 DNA reads TGCAGCGTTGATCGGGAGAACGGGGAGACCCAGTACTTC. It is translated as CSVDRENGETQYF.

The chain combines TRBV6-1 with TRBJ1-1; D is ambiguous. The ends were cut back, 6 bases at V and 1 base at J, with 9 bases in the middle. The CDR3 spans 13 residues. Germline CDR1 is MNHNS and CDR2 is SASEGT. The CDR3 reads CASRMWQNTEAFF. DNA of the CDR3: TGTGCCAGCAGGATGTGGCAGAACACTGAAGCTTTCTTT.

The genes are TRBV6-5 and TRBJ1-2; 7 nucleotides agree with TRBD1. J was trimmed by 4 bases and V by 0 bases; bases with no gene match: 5. Germline values: CDR1 MNHEY, CDR2 SVGAGI. The CDR3 contains 15 residues. CDR3 amino acids: CASSYSPTGSYGYTF. The CDR3 nucleotides read TGTGCCAGCAGTTACTCCCCGACAGGGTCCTATGGCTACACCTTC.

This chain links TRBV6-5 with TRBJ1-2; unclear D gene. V was shortened by 8 bases and J by 7 bases, with 11 bases between the two germline ends. CDR1 is MNHEY, CDR2 SVGAGI, per germline. There are 11 residues in the CDR3. CDR3 coding DNA: TGTGCCAGCCAAGCCCCCGGTGGCTACACCTTC. Translated, it gives CASQAPGGYTF.

The rearrangement links TRBV4-3 to TRBJ1-5, with D possibly TRBD1 on 5 matching bases. From germline, CDR1 is LGHNA and CDR2 YSLEER. This CDR3 region has 13 residues. V gave up 3 bases and J gave up 9 bases, with 12 bases separating them. Written as DNA, the CDR3 is TGCGCCAGCAGCCAGCAATTGGGGGGGCCCCAGCATTTT. Residues: CASSQQLGGPQHF.

The rearrangement links TRBV28 to TRBJ1-1, with a tentative D call TRBD1 (5 bases). CDR1 and CDR2 (germline): MDHEN, SYDVKM. The CDR3 has 14 amino acids. The germline V and J ends were trimmed by 3 bases and 2 bases, with 10 bases remaining between them. The CDR3 sequence: CASSLTVYNTEAFF. In nucleotides, the CDR3 is TGTGCCAGCAGTTTGACAGTCTACAACACTGAAGCTTTCTTT.

The table lists this clone with a count of one. The chain is built from TRBV5-1 and TRBJ2-3; possibly TRBD2 for D (5 bases). V shed 0 bases and J shed 0 bases, with 5 bases lying between them. CDR3 length: 14 residues. Germline-derived CDR1 and CDR2 are SGHRS and YFSETQ. This CDR3 reads CASSLGGSTDTQYF. In DNA form, the CDR3 reads TGCGCCAGCAGCTTGGGCGGGAGCACAGATACGCAGTATTTT. The whole variable domain, remainder taken from reference TRBV5-1 and TRBJ2-3, is KAGVTQTPRYLIKTRGQQVTLSCSPISGHRSVSWYQQTPGQGLQFLFEYFSETQRNKGNFPGRFSGRQFSNSRSEMNVSTLELGDSALYLCASSLGGSTDTQYFGPGTRLTVL.

V is TRBV18 and J is TRBJ2-7; D unresolved. The CDR3 has 14 amino acids. The germline V gene encodes CDR1 KGHSH and CDR2 LQKENI. V shed 2 bases and J shed 3 bases, with 11 bases lying between them. The CDR3 region is CASSPSSLNYEQYF. CDR3 DNA sequence: TGTGCCAGCTCACCAAGTAGCTTGAACTACGAGCAGTACTTC.

A note on this clone: A read error may account for a junction end that differs from germline. The rearrangement links TRBV7-6 to TRBJ2-1; D remains ambiguous. This CDR3 is 15 amino acids long. Germline values: CDR1 SGHVS, CDR2 FNYEAQ. The CDR3 reads CAGSYDTSSYNEQFF. Here the CDR3 DNA reads TGTGCCGGCAGCTACGACACGAGCTCCTACAATGAGCAGTTCTTC. Supplemented by reference TRBV7-6 and TRBJ2-1, the full variable domain reads GAGVSQSPRYKVTKRGQDVALRCDPISGHVSLYWYRQALGQGPEFLTYFNYEAQQDKSGLPNDRFSAERPEGSISTLTIQRTEQRDSAMYRCAGSYDTSSYNEQFFGPGTRLTVL.

In this sample, this clone turned up a few times. The CDR3 region has the DNA TGTGCCAGCAGCAGAGCGGAGGGTCCTAATGAAAAACTGTTTTTT. Its protein product is CASSRAEGPNEKLFF. The rearrangement links TRBV7-2 to TRBJ1-4, with D hard to call. V dropped 5 bases and J dropped 3 bases, with 13 bases sitting between them. Germline values: CDR1 SGHTA, CDR2 FQGNSA. The length of the CDR3 is 15 residues.

This clone has just one count. The rearrangement uses TRBV7-9 and TRBJ2-5; 7 positions agree with TRBD2. Gene TRBJ2-7 matches the end of the DNA better, so the J call may be wrong. The germline CDR1 and CDR2 sequences are SEHNR and FQNEAQ (reference sequence). This CDR3 contains 14 residues. CDR3 coding DNA: TGTGCCAGCAGCAACAGCGGGAAGTTGTACGAGCAGTACTTC. Amino acids: CASSNSGKLYEQYF.

This clone was seen a handful of times. The rearrangement links TRBV7-9 to TRBJ2-7, with 11 bases lining up with TRBD1. Per the germline V gene, CDR1 is SEHNR and CDR2 is FQNEAQ (reference sequence). Germline trimming cut 3 bases from V and 1 base from J; bases unmatched to any gene: 2. This CDR3 has 15 residues. CDR3 in DNA: TGTGCCAGCAGCTTTGGACAGGGGGCTTCCTACGAGCAGTACTTC. Translated: CASSFGQGASYEQYF.